Listed below are T cell receptor beta chains from one sample, sequenced in a study of T cell responses to AZD1222 COVID-19 vaccine. The assay was immunoSEQ multiplex PCR, and TCRdb's table has in-frame clones only and misses some. Found here are some 130,000 clones, 90% to 95% of them singletons; the top ten hold around 3.1%. The source material was peripheral blood, sampled on day 0 of AZD1222 vaccination. These receptors were taken from an adult in good health. Both conserved end residues are part of each CDR3. The D gene is left open where the match is weak. The size field is filled for only some rows; it gives once, few, many or a size class.

clone_size: NA; v_call: TRBV5-6; j_call: TRBJ2-2; d_call: NA; cdr3_aa: CASSLGQGTTGELFF
clone_size: NA; v_call: TRBV19; j_call: TRBJ1-2; d_call: NA; cdr3_aa: CASSIPGNYGYTF
clone_size: once; v_call: TRBV6-5; j_call: TRBJ1-5; d_call: TRBD1; cdr3_aa: CASSRDRSNQPQHF
clone_size: NA; v_call: TRBV29-1; j_call: TRBJ1-2; d_call: NA; cdr3_aa: CSVERTGDGYTF
clone_size: NA; v_call: TRBV7-2; j_call: TRBJ1-3; d_call: NA; cdr3_aa: CASSPPGHLRGNTIYF
clone_size: NA; v_call: TRBV7-2; j_call: TRBJ1-1; d_call: NA; cdr3_aa: CASSTGQRNTEAFF
clone_size: once; v_call: TRBV27; j_call: TRBJ1-1; d_call: TRBD1; cdr3_aa: CASSPRGLTGGVTEAFF
clone_size: NA; v_call: TRBV15; j_call: TRBJ1-6; d_call: NA; cdr3_aa: CATSRVYGGSPLHF
clone_size: NA; v_call: TRBV5-1; j_call: TRBJ2-3; d_call: TRBD2; cdr3_aa: CASAGLAGGLSTDTQYF
clone_size: NA; v_call: TRBV20-1; j_call: TRBJ1-2; d_call: NA; cdr3_aa: CSASPRGFYGYTF
clone_size: NA; v_call: TRBV10-3; j_call: TRBJ1-3; d_call: NA; cdr3_aa: CAINRDPQTDTIYF
clone_size: once; v_call: TRBV10-2; j_call: TRBJ1-1; d_call: TRBD1; cdr3_aa: CASSGTGGEAFF
clone_size: NA; v_call: TRBV28; j_call: TRBJ1-3; d_call: NA; cdr3_aa: CASRRRGDSAGNTIYF
clone_size: NA; v_call: TRBV18; j_call: TRBJ1-4; d_call: NA; cdr3_aa: CASSTRGEKLFF
clone_size: NA; v_call: TRBV4-3; j_call: TRBJ2-1; d_call: NA; cdr3_aa: CASSLNNEQFF
clone_size: NA; v_call: TRBV29-1; j_call: TRBJ1-2; d_call: TRBD1; cdr3_aa: CSVEDSGLGQGRPVPF
clone_size: NA; v_call: TRBV19; j_call: TRBJ1-5; d_call: TRBD1; cdr3_aa: CASTPDREDGQPQHF
clone_size: NA; v_call: TRBV28; j_call: TRBJ1-1; d_call: NA; cdr3_aa: CATSRLNTEAFF
clone_size: NA; v_call: TRBV4-3; j_call: TRBJ2-1; d_call: NA; cdr3_aa: CASSQDRGYYEQFF
clone_size: NA; v_call: TRBV15; j_call: TRBJ1-6; d_call: NA; cdr3_aa: CATSRTGDGGSYNSPLHF
clone_size: NA; v_call: TRBV6-1; j_call: TRBJ1-1; d_call: NA; cdr3_aa: CASSTVELNTEAFF
clone_size: NA; v_call: TRBV7-6; j_call: TRBJ2-7; d_call: NA; cdr3_aa: CASSLAGALTYEQYF
clone_size: NA; v_call: TRBV6-5; j_call: TRBJ1-5; d_call: NA; cdr3_aa: CASSIRDTEIRPQHF
clone_size: NA; v_call: TRBV28; j_call: TRBJ1-2; d_call: NA; cdr3_aa: CASTRQERSRGYTF
clone_size: NA; v_call: TRBV2; j_call: TRBJ2-2; d_call: TRBD2; cdr3_aa: CASRGGTTPTGELFF
clone_size: NA; v_call: TRBV6-2/TRBV6-3; j_call: TRBJ2-6; d_call: TRBD2; cdr3_aa: CASSYIAGHSGANVLTF